This TCR beta chain came from a study of blood T cell repertoires in COVID-19. J lost 6 bases, V lost 1 base, and 6 bases had no gene match. The CDR3 consists of 14 residues. CDR1 SGHKS and CDR2 YYEKEE come from the germline V gene (reference sequence). Measured with immunoSEQ multiplex PCR; TCRdb has only the in-frame clones, and not every one. The sample carries approximately 300,000 clones, around four fifths recorded once. This TCR was sampled from a woman aged 45-59 years with acute or convalescent COVID-19. This chain uses TRBV5-5 with TRBJ1-2; 7 nucleotides line up with TRBD1. Sequencing input: peripheral blood. CDR3 residues: CASSLLAGGDGYTF. The CDR3 nucleotides read TGTGCCAGCAGCTTGCTCGCAGGGGGAGATGGCTACACCTTC.